Shown below are 14 T cell receptor beta chains from a single sample sequenced in a study of vaccination and CD4 T cells after COVID-19. These TCRs are of unknown antigen specificity. The treatment here: roughly 10-day PBMC culture with coronavirus spike peptide pools or control peptides (ViraFEST assay). The study sequenced cultured CD4+ T cell DNA using the Oncomine TCR Beta short-read assay. TCRdb re-called the PCR reads through MiXCR, storing one row per CDR3 protein. Of 20,000 to 25,000 distinct CDR3 sequences listed, approximately 56% are singletons. Specimen: CD4+ T cells from blood, cultured in vitro, collected after SARS-CoV-2 vaccination. The source of these receptors is a human donor who received a COVID-19 vaccine.

The V gene is TRBV9, the J gene TRBJ2-5; 7 positions match TRBD2. The CDR3 covers 15 residues. The germline V gene has CDR1 SGDLS and CDR2 YYNGEE. Losses at the gene ends were 3 bases for V and 9 bases for J; bases not matched to a gene: 14. The CDR3 coding sequence is TGTGCCAGCAGCGCCTTAACGGGGGGTACTGGGGCCCAGTACTTC. Translated: CASSALTGGTGAQYF.

CDR3 coding DNA: TGTGCCAGTAGTATTCGAGTAGGGCCGAACACTGAAGCTTTCTTT. Translation: CASSIRVGPNTEAFF. The chain joins TRBV19 to TRBJ1-1, with D hard to call. Germline V lookup: CDR1 LNHDA, CDR2 SQIVND (reference sequence). V was clipped by 3 bases and J by 1 base, with 12 bases between them. The CDR3 is made up of 15 amino acids.

This rearrangement joins TRBV6-1 to TRBJ2-2; D could derive from TRBD1 or TRBD2 (5 bases each). This CDR3 contains 13 residues. CDR1 MNHNS and CDR2 SASEGT come from the germline V gene. Between the trimmed V and J ends, which lost 3 bases and 5 bases, there was a span of 7 bases. The CDR3 reads CASSDEGTGELFF. CDR3 nucleotide sequence: TGTGCCAGCAGTGATGAGGGGACCGGGGAGCTGTTTTTT.

This rearrangement joins TRBV11-2 to TRBJ2-7; TRBD1 matches 9 bases. The CDR3 runs 16 residues. Germline values: CDR1 SGHAT, CDR2 FQNNGV. V was pared by 5 bases and J by 6 bases, with 14 bases of the junction left unmatched. CDR3 nucleotides: TGTGCCAGCAGCCCGAGGACCGGGACAGGGTTGGGCGAGCAGTACTTC. It codes for CASSPRTGTGLGEQYF.

This clonotype was counted between two and nine times. CDR3 amino acids: CASSVGATGRVTQYF. For the CDR3, the DNA is TGTGCCAGCAGCGTAGGCGCCACAGGAAGGGTGACCCAGTACTTC. This chain connects TRBV9 to TRBJ2-5; TRBD1 is a possible D gene (5 bases). Germline loops: CDR1 SGDLS, CDR2 YYNGEE. The CDR3 has 15 residues. The V end was cut by 0 bases, the J end by 7 bases, with 16 bases between.

This clonotype was picked up a small number of times. The CDR3 coding sequence is TGTGCCAGCAGCCAATCCGGGACAGGGGGTTCGTGGCCCCAGCATTTT. Its translation: CASSQSGTGGSWPQHF. The chain joins TRBV6-2 or TRBV6-3 to TRBJ1-5; 11 positions agree with TRBD1. J lost 9 bases, V lost 6 bases, and 13 bases had no gene match. CDR1 MNHEY and CDR2 SVGEGT come from the germline V gene. The CDR3 spans 16 residues.

The rearrangement uses TRBV6-1 and TRBJ2-4, with 10 bases that match TRBD2. The CDR3 sequence is 17 residues long. The germline gives CDR1 MNHNS, CDR2 SASEGT. Losses at the gene ends were 9 bases for V and 8 bases for J; bases not matched to a gene: 19. For the CDR3, the DNA is TGTGCCAGACAGCACTCAAGCGGGGGGGCCGTTAGACACATTCAGTACTTC. Its protein is CARQHSSGGAVRHIQYF.

The CDR3 coding sequence is TGTGCCAGCAGCGAAGAGATCTACGAGCAGTACTTC. This encodes CASSEEIYEQYF. V is TRBV7-2 and J is TRBJ2-7, with unresolved D. Trimming cost V 5 bases and J 3 bases, with 8 bases left between them. Germline CDR1 SGHTA, CDR2 FQGNSA. This CDR3 has 12 residues.

J is TRBJ1-5 and V is TRBV28; D is possibly TRBD1 (5 bases). The length of the CDR3 is 16 residues. Germline-derived CDR1 and CDR2 are MDHEN and SYDVKM. V was pared by 4 bases and J by 2 bases, with 15 bases between. In DNA, the CDR3 is TGTGCCAGCAGTTGGGGGGTGGGGGTCGGCAATCAGCCCCAGCATTTT. Protein sequence: CASSWGVGVGNQPQHF.

The chain is built from TRBV14 and TRBJ2-3; D assignment may be TRBD1 or TRBD2 (5 bases each). The germline V gene has CDR1 SGHDN and CDR2 FVKESK. V lost 2 bases to trimming and J lost 6 bases, with 12 bases between them. CDR3 length: 14 residues. Here the CDR3 reads CASSQRSGRDTQYF. CDR3 DNA sequence: TGTGCCAGCAGCCAAAGATCGGGGCGGGATACGCAGTATTTT.

This chain links TRBV19 with TRBJ1-2; 7 bases are a match to TRBD1. The germline gives CDR1 LNHDA, CDR2 SQIVND (reference sequence). V trimming: 3 bases; J trimming: 6 bases; junction bases outside the gene matches: 13. There are 16 residues in the CDR3. The CDR3 region has the DNA TGTGCCAGTAGTATGTTTGGCCGACAGGGCACGGATGGCTACACCTTC. Translation gives CASSMFGRQGTDGYTF.

The chain couples TRBV18 to TRBJ1-3; D gene uncertain. CDR1 is KGHSH, CDR2 LQKENI, per germline. V lost 4 bases to trimming and J lost 0 bases, with 7 bases between them. This CDR3 has 14 amino acids. CDR3 bases: TGTGCCAGCTCACGCGGGATCTCTGGAAACACCATATATTTT. It encodes CASSRGISGNTIYF.

This clonotype was detected a few times. The chain combines TRBV12-3 or TRBV12-4 with TRBJ2-1; D perhaps matches TRBD1 (6 bases). The CDR3 runs 15 residues. V lost 5 bases and J lost 0, with 11 bases in between. The CDR3 sequence is CASSKQGFSYNEQFF. In DNA form, the CDR3 reads TGTGCCAGCAGTAAACAGGGCTTCTCCTACAATGAGCAGTTCTTC.

The chain is built from TRBV9 and TRBJ1-2; D gene unclear. Germline CDR1 SGDLS, CDR2 YYNGEE. V was cut by 0 bases and J by 3 bases, with 12 bases left in between. This CDR3 has 15 amino acids. The CDR3 sequence is CASSVERHLDYGYTF. CDR3 in DNA: TGTGCCAGCAGCGTAGAAAGACATTTGGACTATGGCTACACCTTC.